Below, 17 T cell receptor beta chains from the same sample are listed, as sequenced in a study of T cells in Graves' hyperthyroidism and ophthalmopathy. Amplified TCR beta CDR3 regions derived from RNA transcripts. In the first-round RT-PCR of the TCR CDR3, the HTBI primer set was used. Each CDR3 protein gets one entry after TCRdb re-called the multiplex PCR reads with MiXCR. The data show about 210,000 distinct CDR3 sequences, roughly 18% seen once. The source material was blood. The source is a middle-aged man with Graves' hyperthyroidism.

This chain connects TRBV5-4 to TRBJ1-1; 10 bases are a match to TRBD1. J lost 5 bases, V lost 1 base, and 8 bases had no gene match. Germline CDR1 reads SGHNT; CDR2 reads YYREEE (reference sequence). This CDR3 has 16 residues. In nucleotides, the CDR3 is TGTGCCAGCAGCTTGTCATTCGACAGGGGGCTTACTGAAGCTTTCTTT. It specifies CASSLSFDRGLTEAFF. Drawing the rest from reference TRBV5-4 and TRBJ1-1, the complete variable domain is ETGVTQSPTHLIKTRGQQVTLRCSSQSGHNTVSWYQQALGQGPQFIFQYYREEENGRGNFPPRFSGLQFPNYSSELNVNALELDDSALYLCASSLSFDRGLTEAFFGQGTRLTVV.

This clonotype was seen repeatedly, ten times or more. The rearrangement joins TRBV30 to TRBJ2-1, with 9 bases matching TRBD1. V gave up 8 bases and J gave up 3 bases; unmatched junction bases: 11. Germline V gene sequence: CDR1 GTSNPN, CDR2 SVGIG (reference sequence). The CDR3 covers 15 residues. CDR3 bases: TGTGCCGGCCGGCCGCGGACAGGGGACTACAATGAGCAGTTCTTC. This gives the protein CAGRPRTGDYNEQFF.

CDR3 sequence (DNA): TGTGCCAGCAGTTCTCCGGGACAGGCTGGGGAGACCCAGTACTTC. As protein: CASSSPGQAGETQYF. The chain joins TRBV28 to TRBJ2-5, with TRBD1 identical over 8 bases. This CDR3 is built from 15 residues. V shed 4 bases, J shed 5 bases, and the junction held 9 bases outside the gene matches. Germline values: CDR1 MDHEN, CDR2 SYDVKM.

This clonotype occurred many times. V usage is TRBV12-3 or TRBV12-4 and J usage is TRBJ1-1; D is ambiguous. V lost 5 bases, J lost 3 bases, and 10 bases lay in between. The CDR3 is 13 residues long. Written as DNA, the CDR3 is TGTGCCAGCAGTGTAAGACAAGACACTGAAGCTTTCTTT. This gives the protein CASSVRQDTEAFF.

The chain is built from TRBV18 and TRBJ2-2, with D perhaps TRBD1 (5 bases). Germline lookup yields CDR1 KGHSH and CDR2 LQKENI. This CDR3 contains 14 residues. Trimming removed 1 base at V and 5 bases at J, with 8 bases between. DNA for the CDR3: TGTGCCAGCTCACCACAGACAGCAACCGGGGAGCTGTTTTTT. This sequence encodes CASSPQTATGELFF.

The rearrangement links TRBV27 to TRBJ2-2, with 11 bases matching TRBD1. Germline V gives CDR1 MNHEY, CDR2 SMNVEV (reference sequence). The CDR3 contains 15 residues. The V segment lost 6 bases and the J segment 7 bases; nucleotides outside the gene matches: 7. Written as DNA, the CDR3 is TGTGCCAGCAGAACGGACAGGGGGCTCGGCGGGGAGCTGTTTTTT. Protein sequence: CASRTDRGLGGELFF.

Concerning this clonotype itself: A read error may explain this, as a much larger clone is one base away. This chain connects TRBV24-1 to TRBJ2-1; D is possibly TRBD1 (5 bases). This CDR3 has 13 amino acids. The ends were cut back, 8 bases at V and 7 bases at J, with 14 bases in the middle. Germline V CDR1 and CDR2: KGHDR, SFDVKD. CDR3 DNA sequence: TGTGCCACCAACAACCCAGGGCAGAATGAGCAGTTCTTC. Its protein is CATNNPGQNEQFF.

The sample holds many counts of this clonotype. The chain couples TRBV16 to TRBJ2-5; D uncertain. Per germline, CDR1 KGHSY and CDR2 FQNENV. The V end lost 0 bases, the J end lost 5 bases, and 4 bases lay between the germline ends. The CDR3 has 12 amino acids. In nucleotides, the CDR3 is TGTGCCAGCAGCCAATCGCGGGAGACCCAGTACTTC. It translates to CASSQSRETQYF.

This clonotype was observed many times. As DNA, the CDR3 is TGTGCCAGCAGTATGGACCGGGACGCCTCCTGGGGCATTCAGTACTTC. This translates into CASSMDRDASWGIQYF. The rearrangement uses TRBV28 and TRBJ2-4; D may be TRBD1 or TRBD2 (5 bases each). The CDR3 loop spans 16 amino acids. Germline CDR1 reads MDHEN; CDR2 reads SYDVKM. V was pared by 5 bases and J by 9 bases, with 23 bases between.

The V call is TRBV25-1, the J call TRBJ1-5; D not resolved. Trimming pared 3 bases from V and 4 bases from J, leaving 16 bases between. The CDR3 runs 16 residues. The V gene's germline CDR1 is MGHDK and CDR2 SYGVNS. The CDR3 region has the DNA TGTGCCAGCAGTGACAGGCTGATTATTTGTAATCAGCCCCAGCATTTT. Its translation: CASSDRLIICNQPQHF.

The V and J genes are TRBV20-1 and TRBJ2-7, with 8 bases fitting TRBD1. After removal of 3 bases from V and 3 bases from J, the junction contained 7 bases not matched to a gene. The germline V gene has CDR1 DFQATT and CDR2 SNEGSKA (reference sequence). This CDR3 contains 14 residues. This chain's CDR3 is CSASTTGENYEQYF. CDR3 nucleotide sequence: TGCAGTGCTAGCACGACAGGGGAGAACTACGAGCAGTACTTC.

Many counts were recorded for this clonotype. This chain links TRBV6-1 with TRBJ2-3, with 7 positions matching TRBD2. The germline V gene has CDR1 MNHNS and CDR2 SASEGT. This CDR3 is 16 amino acids long. J gave up 4 bases and V 3 bases, and 10 bases lay outside the gene matches. Here the CDR3 reads CASSEHGGRGSDTQYF. In DNA, the CDR3 is TGTGCCAGCAGTGAGCATGGCGGGAGAGGCTCAGATACGCAGTATTTT.

The rearrangement joins TRBV7-9 to TRBJ2-1, with 13 bases that match TRBD2. V lost 4 bases to trimming and J lost 7 bases; unmatched junction nucleotides: 10. The CDR3 spans 17 residues. Germline-derived CDR1 and CDR2 are SEHNR and FQNEAQ (reference sequence). CDR3 nucleotides: TGTGCCAGCAGCTATACGGGACTAGCGGGATTTGAAAATGAGCAGTTCTTC. The encoded protein is CASSYTGLAGFENEQFF.

The chain recombines TRBV15 with TRBJ2-5; D unresolved. This CDR3 has 14 amino acids. Trimming pared 1 base from V and 5 bases from J, leaving 11 bases between. Per the germline V gene, CDR1 is LNHNV and CDR2 is YYDKDF (reference sequence). CDR3 protein: CATSRGDSGETQYF. The CDR3 coding sequence is TGTGCCACCAGCAGAGGGGATTCCGGGGAGACCCAGTACTTC. The full variable domain, its missing parts supplied by reference TRBV15 and TRBJ2-5, is DAMVIQNPRYQVTQFGKPVTLSCSQTLNHNVMYWYQQKSSQAPKLLFHYYDKDFNNEADTPDNFQSRRPNTSFCFLDIRSPGLGDTAMYLCATSRGDSGETQYFGPGTRLLVL.

The sample holds a few counts of this clonotype. The V and J genes are TRBV5-1 and TRBJ1-1; TRBD1 agrees at 10 bases. V lost 0 bases, J lost 2 bases, and 7 bases stayed unmatched. From germline, CDR1 is SGHRS and CDR2 YFSETQ. The CDR3 is made up of 17 amino acids. The CDR3 here is CASSLGDRGWGNTEAFF. The CDR3 nucleotides read TGCGCCAGCAGCTTGGGGGACAGGGGTTGGGGTAACACTGAAGCTTTCTTT.

There are a few counts of this clonotype. The gene calls are TRBV10-3 and TRBJ2-1; tentatively, D is TRBD1 or TRBD2 (7 bases each). V was shortened by 3 bases and J by 8 bases, with 11 bases between the two germline ends. CDR3 length: 13 amino acids. Germline V gene data show CDR1 as ENHRY and CDR2 as SYGVKD. CDR3 DNA sequence: TGTGCCATCAGTGAATCAGGGGGGGATGAGCAGTTCTTC. Translation gives CAISESGGDEQFF.

In this sample, this clonotype turned up a few times. The rearrangement links TRBV30 to TRBJ2-7; TRBD2 matches 10 bases. V trimming: 5 bases; J trimming: 2 bases; junction bases outside the gene matches: 6. Germline CDR1 is GTSNPN and CDR2 is SVGIG (reference sequence). The CDR3 is 14 residues long. The CDR3 reads CAWGRLAGTYEQYF. The CDR3 nucleotides read TGTGCCTGGGGCCGACTAGCGGGTACCTACGAGCAGTACTTC.